Listed below are T cell receptor beta chains from one sample, sequenced in a study of human T cells and chemical hapten exposure. MiXCR, applied by TCRdb to the RACE reads, yields one record per CDR3 protein. The sample includes a few hundred thousand distinct CDR3 sequences, 4% to 5.5% seen only once; the top ten take around 2.3%. This material consisted of whole blood, taken in connection with sensitization to the hapten diphenylcyclopropenone (DPC). The receptors shown here come from a woman aged 45 to 65 with alopecia areata. Some clones in this sample may be carry-over from other donors' samples. CDR3s include the opening cysteine and the closing phenylalanine or tryptophan. Fields, in order: CDR3 protein, CDR3 DNA, J gene, D gene, CDR3 length, clone size, V gene. A D gene is named only where the DNA matches it firmly. Rows give clone size only sometimes, using once, few, many, or a class for an expanded clone.

CDR3aa: CASSELGTGNYETQYF; CDR3nt: TGTGCCAGCAGTGAACTCGGGACAGGGAATTACGAGACCCAGTACTTC; j_gene: TRBJ2-5; d_gene: TRBD1; len: 16; abundance: many; v_gene: TRBV25-1
CDR3aa: CASSPTGRTGELFF; CDR3nt: TGCGCCAGCAGCCCCACAGGGCGCACCGGGGAGCTGTTTTTT; j_gene: TRBJ2-2; d_gene: -; len: 14; abundance: -; v_gene: TRBV5-1
CDR3aa: CASSPGERGDQPQHF; CDR3nt: TGTGCCAGCAGTCCAGGGGAAAGGGGAGATCAGCCCCAGCATTTT; j_gene: TRBJ1-5; d_gene: -; len: 15; abundance: many; v_gene: TRBV6-2/TRBV6-3
CDR3aa: CASSTRVAGGVDETQYF; CDR3nt: TGTGCCAGCAGCACGAGAGTAGCGGGAGGTGTTGATGAGACCCAGTACTTC; j_gene: TRBJ2-5; d_gene: TRBD2; len: 17; abundance: few; v_gene: TRBV9
CDR3aa: CASSSQAGTEAFF; CDR3nt: TGTGCCAGCAGCTCGCAAGCGGGCACTGAAGCTTTCTTT; j_gene: TRBJ1-1; d_gene: -; len: 13; abundance: many; v_gene: TRBV7-2
CDR3aa: CATRRGPYGYTF; CDR3nt: TGTGCCACCCGGCGGGGACCCTATGGCTACACCTTC; j_gene: TRBJ1-2; d_gene: -; len: 12; abundance: few; v_gene: TRBV12-3/TRBV12-4
CDR3aa: CASSQALDTGWEKLFF; CDR3nt: TGCGCCAGCAGCCAAGCTCTTGACACAGGGTGGGAAAAACTGTTTTTT; j_gene: TRBJ1-4; d_gene: -; len: 16; abundance: -; v_gene: TRBV4-3
CDR3aa: CASSRLAGAGSDTQYF; CDR3nt: TGTGCCAGCAGTAGACTAGCGGGGGCCGGTTCAGATACGCAGTATTTT; j_gene: TRBJ2-3; d_gene: TRBD2; len: 16; abundance: many; v_gene: TRBV12-3/TRBV12-4
CDR3aa: CASSSGPSPYEQYF; CDR3nt: TGTGCCAGCAGTTCCGGGCCTTCCCCCTACGAGCAGTACTTC; j_gene: TRBJ2-7; d_gene: -; len: 14; abundance: many; v_gene: TRBV5-6
CDR3aa: CSAPGRGRPYEQYF; CDR3nt: TGCAGTGCTCCAGGCAGGGGGCGGCCCTACGAGCAGTACTTC; j_gene: TRBJ2-7; d_gene: TRBD1; len: 14; abundance: many; v_gene: TRBV20-1
CDR3aa: CAGTTGGDTQYF; CDR3nt: TGTGCCGGCACGACCGGTGGAGATACGCAGTATTTT; j_gene: TRBJ2-3; d_gene: -; len: 12; abundance: few; v_gene: TRBV7-2
CDR3aa: CASKPGQGSTDTQYF; CDR3nt: TGTGCCAGCAAACCGGGACAGGGTAGCACAGATACGCAGTATTTT; j_gene: TRBJ2-3; d_gene: TRBD1; len: 15; abundance: few; v_gene: TRBV2
CDR3aa: CSASRTGQPQHF; CDR3nt: TGCAGTGCTAGTAGGACAGGGCAGCCCCAGCATTTT; j_gene: TRBJ1-5; d_gene: TRBD1; len: 12; abundance: many; v_gene: TRBV20-1
CDR3aa: CASRLGGGSNTEAFF; CDR3nt: TGTGCCAGCCGCCTAGGGGGAGGCAGCAACACTGAAGCTTTCTTT; j_gene: TRBJ1-1; d_gene: -; len: 15; abundance: few; v_gene: TRBV6-5
CDR3aa: CSAPNLLAGEYEQYF; CDR3nt: TGCAGTGCTCCGAATTTACTAGCGGGGGAATACGAGCAGTACTTC; j_gene: TRBJ2-7; d_gene: TRBD2; len: 15; abundance: few; v_gene: TRBV20-1
CDR3aa: CASSTIQGNTEAFF; CDR3nt: TGTGCCAGCTCAACGATCCAGGGGAACACTGAAGCTTTCTTT; j_gene: TRBJ1-1; d_gene: -; len: 14; abundance: many; v_gene: TRBV18
CDR3aa: CASSPGGSYEQYF; CDR3nt: TGTGCCAGCAGCCCAGGGGGCTCCTACGAGCAGTACTTC; j_gene: TRBJ2-7; d_gene: TRBD1; len: 13; abundance: many; v_gene: TRBV12-3/TRBV12-4
CDR3aa: CASTLDGMNTEAFF; CDR3nt: TGTGCCAGCACCCTAGACGGAATGAACACTGAAGCTTTCTTT; j_gene: TRBJ1-1; d_gene: -; len: 14; abundance: -; v_gene: TRBV12-3/TRBV12-4
CDR3aa: CASSLAGADTQYF; CDR3nt: TGTGCCAGCAGCTTAGCGGGGGCAGATACGCAGTATTTT; j_gene: TRBJ2-3; d_gene: -; len: 13; abundance: many; v_gene: TRBV11-2
CDR3aa: CASSLGPDVNTEAFF; CDR3nt: TGTGCCAGCAGTTTGGGGCCGGACGTCAACACTGAAGCTTTCTTT; j_gene: TRBJ1-1; d_gene: -; len: 15; abundance: -; v_gene: TRBV27
CDR3aa: CASSFNYGNEQFF; CDR3nt: TGTGCCAGCAGCTTTAACTACGGGAATGAGCAGTTCTTC; j_gene: TRBJ2-1; d_gene: -; len: 13; abundance: many; v_gene: TRBV7-2
CDR3aa: CASSLEGAYEQYF; CDR3nt: TGTGCCAGCAGTTTAGAAGGGGCCTACGAGCAGTACTTC; j_gene: TRBJ2-7; d_gene: -; len: 13; abundance: many; v_gene: TRBV28
CDR3aa: CASSSTGGGGYTF; CDR3nt: TGTGCCAGCAGCTCTACAGGGGGCGGTGGCTACACCTTC; j_gene: TRBJ1-2; d_gene: TRBD1; len: 13; abundance: many; v_gene: TRBV7-3
CDR3aa: CASRGTVFEQYF; CDR3nt: TGCGCCAGCAGGGGCACCGTGTTTGAGCAGTACTTC; j_gene: TRBJ2-7; d_gene: -; len: 12; abundance: many; v_gene: TRBV5-1
CDR3aa: CASSLVPASDYEQYF; CDR3nt: TGTGCCAGCAGCTTAGTTCCGGCCTCCGACTACGAGCAGTACTTC; j_gene: TRBJ2-7; d_gene: -; len: 15; abundance: few; v_gene: TRBV11-2
CDR3aa: CASSLGQGAGYGYTF; CDR3nt: TGCGCCAGCAGCTTGGGACAGGGGGCCGGCTATGGCTACACCTTC; j_gene: TRBJ1-2; d_gene: TRBD1; len: 15; abundance: few; v_gene: TRBV5-1
CDR3aa: CASSLKQITQYF; CDR3nt: TGTGCCAGCAGCCTCAAACAGATTACGCAGTATTTT; j_gene: TRBJ2-3; d_gene: -; len: 12; abundance: many; v_gene: TRBV2
CDR3aa: CAWSLGGGEEGNIQYF; CDR3nt: TGTGCCTGGAGTCTTGGGGGGGGAGAGGAGGGAAACATTCAGTACTTC; j_gene: TRBJ2-4; d_gene: TRBD2; len: 16; abundance: many; v_gene: TRBV30
CDR3aa: CASSLERAVSTDTQYF; CDR3nt: TGCGCCAGCAGCTTGGAGCGAGCCGTAAGCACAGATACGCAGTATTTT; j_gene: TRBJ2-3; d_gene: -; len: 16; abundance: many; v_gene: TRBV5-1
CDR3aa: CASSFGTEGEQFF; CDR3nt: TGTGCCAGCAGTTTTGGGACGGAGGGTGAGCAGTTCTTC; j_gene: TRBJ2-1; d_gene: -; len: 13; abundance: few; v_gene: TRBV12-3/TRBV12-4
CDR3aa: CASSRDRGVHEQYF; CDR3nt: TGCGCCAGCAGCAGGGACAGGGGGGTCCACGAGCAGTACTTC; j_gene: TRBJ2-7; d_gene: TRBD1; len: 14; abundance: few; v_gene: TRBV5-1
CDR3aa: CASSAPGEEEQYF; CDR3nt: TGTGCCAGCAGTGCCCCGGGGGAGGAGGAGCAGTACTTC; j_gene: TRBJ2-7; d_gene: -; len: 13; abundance: -; v_gene: TRBV27
CDR3aa: CASTPSGQANEKLFF; CDR3nt: TGTGCCAGCACCCCCTCCGGACAGGCTAATGAAAAACTGTTTTTT; j_gene: TRBJ1-4; d_gene: TRBD1; len: 15; abundance: -; v_gene: TRBV27
CDR3aa: CASSLGRVTEAFF; CDR3nt: TGTGCCAGCAGTTTGGGTAGGGTCACTGAAGCTTTCTTT; j_gene: TRBJ1-1; d_gene: -; len: 13; abundance: many; v_gene: TRBV6-2/TRBV6-3
CDR3aa: CASTGNEAFF; CDR3nt: TGTGCCAGCACAGGGAACGAAGCTTTCTTT; j_gene: TRBJ1-1; d_gene: -; len: 10; abundance: many; v_gene: TRBV28
CDR3aa: CASSRLRTSRYNEQFF; CDR3nt: TGTGCCAGCAGCCGGCTCCGAACTTCGCGCTACAATGAGCAGTTCTTC; j_gene: TRBJ2-1; d_gene: -; len: 16; abundance: many; v_gene: TRBV7-9
CDR3aa: CSVAVNTEAFF; CDR3nt: TGCAGCGTTGCCGTAAACACTGAAGCTTTCTTT; j_gene: TRBJ1-1; d_gene: -; len: 11; abundance: many; v_gene: TRBV29-1
CDR3aa: CASRALAGVYNEQFF; CDR3nt: TGTGCCAGCCGTGCTCTAGCGGGGGTCTACAATGAGCAGTTCTTC; j_gene: TRBJ2-1; d_gene: TRBD2; len: 15; abundance: many; v_gene: TRBV2
CDR3aa: CSASFQGLKETQYF; CDR3nt: TGCAGTGCTAGTTTTCAGGGTCTAAAAGAGACCCAGTACTTC; j_gene: TRBJ2-5; d_gene: -; len: 14; abundance: -; v_gene: TRBV20-1
CDR3aa: CSVQRDREQYF; CDR3nt: TGCAGCGTTCAGAGGGATCGCGAGCAGTACTTC; j_gene: TRBJ2-7; d_gene: -; len: 11; abundance: -; v_gene: TRBV29-1
CDR3aa: CASSRRNGARGFGYTF; CDR3nt: TGTGCCAGCAGCCGAAGGAATGGGGCCAGGGGATTTGGCTACACCTTC; j_gene: TRBJ1-2; d_gene: -; len: 16; abundance: many; v_gene: TRBV3-1
CDR3aa: CASSLRGGVETEAFF; CDR3nt: TGTGCCAGCAGTTTACGGGGTGGTGTAGAGACTGAAGCTTTCTTT; j_gene: TRBJ1-1; d_gene: -; len: 15; abundance: many; v_gene: TRBV27
CDR3aa: CASSLFPEGDNEQFF; CDR3nt: TGTGCCAGCAGTTTATTCCCTGAGGGGGACAATGAGCAGTTCTTC; j_gene: TRBJ2-1; d_gene: -; len: 15; abundance: -; v_gene: TRBV28
CDR3aa: CASKFREPKVNTEAFF; CDR3nt: TGTGCCAGCAAGTTCCGGGAACCCAAGGTGAACACTGAAGCTTTCTTT; j_gene: TRBJ1-1; d_gene: -; len: 16; abundance: -; v_gene: TRBV6-6
CDR3aa: CSAWGGRDTQYF; CDR3nt: TGCAGTGCATGGGGGGGTAGAGATACGCAGTATTTT; j_gene: TRBJ2-3; d_gene: TRBD2; len: 12; abundance: -; v_gene: TRBV20-1
CDR3aa: CASRRVMGHETQYF; CDR3nt: TGCGCCAGTCGGAGGGTCATGGGGCACGAGACCCAGTACTTC; j_gene: TRBJ2-5; d_gene: -; len: 14; abundance: many; v_gene: TRBV5-1
CDR3aa: CASTQGDQPQHF; CDR3nt: TGTGCCAGCACACAGGGAGATCAGCCCCAGCATTTT; j_gene: TRBJ1-5; d_gene: -; len: 12; abundance: -; v_gene: TRBV12-3/TRBV12-4
CDR3aa: CSASVKGGYTF; CDR3nt: TGCAGTGCTAGCGTTAAGGGAGGCTACACCTTC; j_gene: TRBJ1-2; d_gene: -; len: 11; abundance: many; v_gene: TRBV20-1
CDR3aa: CASSPNPYTDTQYF; CDR3nt: TGTGCCAGCTCACCGAACCCATACACAGATACGCAGTATTTT; j_gene: TRBJ2-3; d_gene: -; len: 14; abundance: many; v_gene: TRBV18
CDR3aa: CASNVAGQSYEQYF; CDR3nt: TGTGCCAGCAACGTAGCGGGACAGAGCTACGAGCAGTACTTC; j_gene: TRBJ2-7; d_gene: -; len: 14; abundance: many; v_gene: TRBV6-2/TRBV6-3
CDR3aa: CASSLAGLGAKNIQYF; CDR3nt: TGTGCCAGCAGCTTAGCAGGGCTCGGAGCCAAAAACATTCAGTACTTC; j_gene: TRBJ2-4; d_gene: -; len: 16; abundance: few; v_gene: TRBV11-2
CDR3aa: CASTPSGTYNEQFF; CDR3nt: TGTGCCAGCACCCCTAGCGGGACTTACAATGAGCAGTTCTTC; j_gene: TRBJ2-1; d_gene: TRBD2; len: 14; abundance: many; v_gene: TRBV28
CDR3aa: CASSLTGDPATGELFF; CDR3nt: TGTGCCAGCAGTCTTACAGGGGACCCAGCCACCGGGGAGCTGTTTTTT; j_gene: TRBJ2-2; d_gene: TRBD1; len: 16; abundance: many; v_gene: TRBV2
CDR3aa: CSARSVVAGWQETQYF; CDR3nt: TGCAGTGCTAGGAGCGTGGTAGCGGGGTGGCAGGAGACCCAGTACTTC; j_gene: TRBJ2-5; d_gene: TRBD2; len: 16; abundance: many; v_gene: TRBV20-1
CDR3aa: CASSLPNRASGLAKNIQYF; CDR3nt: TGTGCCAGCAGCTTACCGAATAGGGCTAGCGGTCTAGCCAAAAACATTCAGTACTTC; j_gene: TRBJ2-4; d_gene: TRBD2; len: 19; abundance: many; v_gene: TRBV7-8
CDR3aa: CASSQDQAEQEHTQYF; CDR3nt: TGTGCCAGCAGCCAAGATCAGGCTGAACAAGAGCATACGCAGTATTTT; j_gene: TRBJ2-3; d_gene: -; len: 16; abundance: many; v_gene: TRBV14
CDR3aa: CATSETGQPYNEQFF; CDR3nt: TGTGCCACCAGTGAAACGGGACAGCCCTACAATGAGCAGTTCTTC; j_gene: TRBJ2-1; d_gene: TRBD1; len: 15; abundance: few; v_gene: TRBV24-1
CDR3aa: CASSFAATATNTEAFF; CDR3nt: TGCGCCAGCAGCTTTGCAGCTACAGCTACCAACACTGAAGCTTTCTTT; j_gene: TRBJ1-1; d_gene: -; len: 16; abundance: few; v_gene: TRBV5-1
CDR3aa: CASSLGDANEKLFF; CDR3nt: TGCGCCAGCAGCTTGGGGGACGCTAATGAAAAACTGTTTTTT; j_gene: TRBJ1-4; d_gene: -; len: 14; abundance: few; v_gene: TRBV5-1
CDR3aa: CASSSGHLRDSRFLRTF; CDR3nt: TGTGCCAGCAGTTCCGGACATCTCCGGGACAGTCGATTCTTGAGAACCTTC; j_gene: TRBJ1-2; d_gene: TRBD1; len: 17; abundance: -; v_gene: TRBV28